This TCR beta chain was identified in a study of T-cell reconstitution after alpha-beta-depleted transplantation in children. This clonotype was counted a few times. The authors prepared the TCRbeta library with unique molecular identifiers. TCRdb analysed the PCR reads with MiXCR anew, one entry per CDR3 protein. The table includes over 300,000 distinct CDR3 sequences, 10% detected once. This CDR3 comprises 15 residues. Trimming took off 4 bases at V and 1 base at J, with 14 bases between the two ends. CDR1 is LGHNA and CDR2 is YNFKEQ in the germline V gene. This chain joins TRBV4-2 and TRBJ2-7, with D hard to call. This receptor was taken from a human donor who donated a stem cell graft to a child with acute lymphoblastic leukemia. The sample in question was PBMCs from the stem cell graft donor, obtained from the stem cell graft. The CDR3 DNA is TGTGCCAGCAGCCCCTTCGCGCTGGGGTCCTACGAGCAGTACTTC. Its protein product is CASSPFALGSYEQYF.